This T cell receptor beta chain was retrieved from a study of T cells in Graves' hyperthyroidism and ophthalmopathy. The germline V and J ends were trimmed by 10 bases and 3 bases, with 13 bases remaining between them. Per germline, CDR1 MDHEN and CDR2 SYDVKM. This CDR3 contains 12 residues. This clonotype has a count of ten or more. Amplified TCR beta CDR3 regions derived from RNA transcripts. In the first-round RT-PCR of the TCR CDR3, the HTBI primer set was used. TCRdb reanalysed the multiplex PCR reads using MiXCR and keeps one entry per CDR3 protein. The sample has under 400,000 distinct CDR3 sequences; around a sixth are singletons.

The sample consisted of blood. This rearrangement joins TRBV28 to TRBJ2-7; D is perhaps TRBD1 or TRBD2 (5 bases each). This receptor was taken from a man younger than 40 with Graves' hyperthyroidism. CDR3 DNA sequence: TGTGCCACACGGGACGGAAACTACGAGCAGTACTTC. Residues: CATRDGNYEQYF. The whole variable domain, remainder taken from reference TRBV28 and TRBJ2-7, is DVKVTQSSRYLVKRTGEKVFLECVQDMDHENMFWYRQDPGLGLRLIYFSYDVKMKEKGDIPEGYSVSREKKERFSLILESASTNQTSMYLCATRDGNYEQYFGPGTRLTVT.